This TCR beta chain is drawn from a study of T cell responses to AZD1222 COVID-19 vaccine. Findings of the study overall: Distributed over spike, vaccine-associated CD4 TCRs predominated at 160-218 and 743-854. Epitopes outside B.1.351 and B.1.1.7 mutated regions reportedly drew nearly half of spike TCRs. Repertoire sampling was restricted to post-peak T cell response timepoints.

Remarks on this clone: The antigen is undetermined.

Germline V gene data show CDR1 as LGHDT and CDR2 as YNNKEL (reference sequence). Trimming stripped 1 base from V and 7 bases from J, with 20 bases between. The CDR3 consists of 16 residues. TCRdb's table, derived via immunoSEQ multiplex PCR, lists solely in-frame clones and lacks some. In the table there are 95,000 to 110,000 clones, 90% to 95% of which are singletons. The rearrangement joins TRBV3-1 (or the pseudogene TRBV3-2) to TRBJ2-7; weak D call: TRBD1 (7 bases). The clonotype originates from an adult in good health. Material: peripheral blood, obtained on day 0 of AZD1222 vaccination. The CDR3 DNA reads TGTGCCAGCAGCCAAGCTGCCGGACAGGACTACGAGGAGCAGTACTTC. Translating it yields CASSQAAGQDYEEQYF.